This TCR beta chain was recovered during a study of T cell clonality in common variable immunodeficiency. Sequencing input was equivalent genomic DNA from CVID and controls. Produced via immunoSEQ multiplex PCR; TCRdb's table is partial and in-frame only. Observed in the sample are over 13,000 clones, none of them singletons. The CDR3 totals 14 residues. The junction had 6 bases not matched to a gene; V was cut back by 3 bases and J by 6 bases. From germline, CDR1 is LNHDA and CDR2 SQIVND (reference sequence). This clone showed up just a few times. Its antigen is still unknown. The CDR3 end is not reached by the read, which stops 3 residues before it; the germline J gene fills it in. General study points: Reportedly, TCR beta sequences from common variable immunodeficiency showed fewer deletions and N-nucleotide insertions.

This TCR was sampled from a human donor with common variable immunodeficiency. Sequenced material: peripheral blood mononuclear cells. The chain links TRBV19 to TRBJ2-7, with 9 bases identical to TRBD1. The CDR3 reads CASSIRDRVGEQYF. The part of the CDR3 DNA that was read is TGTGCCAGTAGTATCCGGGACAGGGTGGGCGAG.